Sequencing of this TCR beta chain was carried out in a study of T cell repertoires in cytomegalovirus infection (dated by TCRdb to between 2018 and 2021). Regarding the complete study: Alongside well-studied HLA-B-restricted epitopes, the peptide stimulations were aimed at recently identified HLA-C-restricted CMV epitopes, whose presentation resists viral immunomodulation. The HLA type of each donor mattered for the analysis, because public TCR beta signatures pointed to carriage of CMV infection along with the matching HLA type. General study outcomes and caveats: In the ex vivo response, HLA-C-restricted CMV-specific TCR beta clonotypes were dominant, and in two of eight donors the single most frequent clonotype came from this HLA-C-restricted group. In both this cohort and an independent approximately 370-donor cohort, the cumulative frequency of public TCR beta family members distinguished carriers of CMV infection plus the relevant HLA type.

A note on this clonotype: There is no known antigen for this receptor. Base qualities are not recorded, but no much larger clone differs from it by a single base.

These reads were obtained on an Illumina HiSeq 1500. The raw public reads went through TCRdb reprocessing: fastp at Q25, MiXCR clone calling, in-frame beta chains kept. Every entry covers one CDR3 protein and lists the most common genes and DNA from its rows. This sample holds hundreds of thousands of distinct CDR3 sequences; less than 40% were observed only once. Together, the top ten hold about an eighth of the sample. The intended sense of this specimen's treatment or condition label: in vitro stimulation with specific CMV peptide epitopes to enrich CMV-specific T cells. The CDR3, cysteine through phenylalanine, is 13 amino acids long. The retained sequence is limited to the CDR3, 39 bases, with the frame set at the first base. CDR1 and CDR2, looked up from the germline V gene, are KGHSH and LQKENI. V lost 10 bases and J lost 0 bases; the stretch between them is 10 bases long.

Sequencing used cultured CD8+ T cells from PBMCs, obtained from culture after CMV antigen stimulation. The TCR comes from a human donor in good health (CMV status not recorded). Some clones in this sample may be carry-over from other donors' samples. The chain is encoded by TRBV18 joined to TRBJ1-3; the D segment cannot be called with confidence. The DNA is TGTGCCATCGAGGAGGCCTCTGGAAACACCATATATTTT. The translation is CAIEEASGNTIYF.